Detailed here is one T cell receptor beta chain. The target of this receptor is not known. The input lacks base qualities; no much larger clone sits a single base away. TCRbeta CDR3 regions were amplified from genomic DNA by means of the immunoSEQ Assay, a bias-controlled multiplex PCR. From the authors' description of their analysis: The number of nucleated cells in each sample was estimated by amplification of reference gene primers within the assay. To quantify the absolute abundance of each unique TCRbeta CDR3 rearrangement, sequence reads were collapsed and filtered. For each sample, productive Simpson clonality was calculated as the square root of Simpson's diversity index across productive rearrangements. This is the immuneACCESS table as TCRdb keeps it, with only in-frame sequences that have V and J called. A part of the clones is gone; compared with another copy, unresolved V genes explain less than half, and the rest is unexplained. That table supplies the V and J calls and clone size; D and trimming were determined from the DNA. Counted in this sample were approximately 320,000 clones; roughly 85% of them appeared once. Roughly 7.8% of the sample is held by the ten biggest clonotypes.

V is clipped by 6 bases and J by 4 bases, and the sequence between their germline boundaries is 16 bases long. CDR1 is given as MNHEY and CDR2 as SMNVEV, both from the germline V gene (reference sequence). Inclusive of the bounding cysteine and phenylalanine, the CDR3 is 14 residues long. CDR3 DNA only is kept here, 42 bases in frame from base 1. This sample is drawn from a study of blood T cell repertoires in COVID-19 (dated by TCRdb to the early 2020s). Study-level background: The collaborator samples originated in the United States, Italy and Spain and spanned the acute and convalescent phases of COVID-19. The prospective study material was composed of cDNA or gDNA derived from T cells, B-cell-depleted T cells, or PBMCs. The dataset comprised deeply sampled blood TCRbeta repertoires from subjects exposed to, actively infected with, or recovered from COVID-19. The repertoires were released in a freely available public database meant as a resource for research on the immune response to SARS-CoV-2. Samples came from the ongoing ImmuneRACE study (first 160 participants) plus 1,254 subjects from 6 global collaborators. Sample metadata almost always included a de-identified subject ID, COVID-19 status, age in years and sex. Where available, HLA class I and class II types were obtained from metadata supplied by the sample provider rather than from assay-based typing.

Results and caveats for the whole study, not just this receptor: How much clinical and demographic metadata was included differed by source and by participant, and the metadata was provided uncurated.

Whole blood was collected in K2EDTA tubes by collaborating institutions according to the institutions' own protocols. Collaborator samples were shipped for TCRbeta analysis as frozen whole blood, isolated PBMCs, or DNA extracted from either sample type. The sequence links TRBV27 to TRBJ2-7; the D gene is perhaps TRBD1, on 5 matching bases. The material sequenced was peripheral blood. This TCR was recovered from a human donor in a cohort sampled during active COVID-19. The nucleotide sequence is given as TGTGCCAGCAGACCCCTGGAGACAGTTTACGAGCAGTACTTC. Its translation is CASRPLETVYEQYF.